One T cell receptor beta chain is described in this entry. Its antigen remains unidentified. The germline CDR1 and CDR2 sequences are SGHDT and YYEEEE. This CDR3 region has 15 residues. Trimming took 5 bases from V and 1 from J; bases not matched to a gene: 7. The data were taken from a study of PD-1 blockade in classical Hodgkin lymphoma. Study findings and constraints: Newly diagnosed patients were reported to start with lower TCR diversity than healthy donors.

Some clones are missing from TCRdb's copy, which holds only in-frame ones; the method was immunoSEQ multiplex PCR. The profile covers 15,000 to 20,000 clones, with about 83% appearing a single time and 8% to 8.5% taken by the ten largest. The time point here: newly diagnosed, previously untreated cHL patient sample. The sequence was collected from a human donor with classical Hodgkin lymphoma. The sample taken for sequencing was peripheral blood mononuclear cells (PBMCs). The V gene is TRBV5-6, the J gene TRBJ2-5; 8 positions agree with TRBD2. CDR3 DNA: TGTGCCAGCAGGCCATCTCTAGCGGGCCAAGAGACCCAGTACTTC. Encoded protein: CASRPSLAGQETQYF.